The 20 T cell receptor beta chains presented below share a single source sample, sequenced in a study of T cells in Graves' hyperthyroidism and ophthalmopathy. Amplified TCR beta CDR3 regions came from RNA transcripts. The HTBI primer set drove a first-round RT-PCR of the TCR CDR3. TCRdb analysed the multiplex PCR reads with MiXCR anew, one entry per CDR3 protein. The table records about 610,000 distinct CDR3 sequences, approximately 15% of them present only once. The material sequenced was blood. The receptors shown here come from a woman in her forties with Graves' ophthalmopathy.

This clonotype was seen more than once but under ten times. The chain couples TRBV3-1 to TRBJ2-7; 9 bases map to TRBD2. After removal of 1 base from V and 2 bases from J, the junction contained 3 bases not matched to a gene. The CDR3 length is 15 residues. CDR1 and CDR2 (germline): LGHDT, YNNKEL (reference sequence). The CDR3 DNA reads TGTGCCAGCAGCCAAGCTTTAGCGGGAGCCTACGAGCAGTACTTC. Amino acids: CASSQALAGAYEQYF.

The chain combines TRBV14 with TRBJ1-1; the D gene is possibly TRBD1 (5 bases). This CDR3 comprises 16 residues. The germline CDR1 and CDR2 sequences are SGHDN and FVKESK. Trimming cost V 0 bases and J 0 bases, with 11 bases left between them. The CDR3 coding sequence is TGTGCCAGCAGCCAAGATCTCGACAGTTTGAACACTGAAGCTTTCTTT. This gives the protein CASSQDLDSLNTEAFF.

The chain joins TRBV24-1 to TRBJ2-3, with TRBD2 matching over 13 bases. This CDR3 region has 16 residues. Trimming took 1 base from V and 9 from J; bases not matched to a gene: 6. In germline, CDR1 is KGHDR, CDR2 SFDVKD. The CDR3 coding sequence is TGTGCCACCAGTGATTTTGGACTAGCGGGAGTAGGAACGCAGTATTTT. This translates into CATSDFGLAGVGTQYF.

This clonotype showed up just a few times. The chain employs TRBV5-4 and TRBJ2-1; D possibly corresponds to TRBD2 (5 bases). Trimming took 0 bases from V and 6 from J, leaving 10 bases between them. CDR1 is SGHNT, CDR2 YYREEE, per germline (reference sequence). This CDR3 contains 14 residues. This CDR3 reads CASSLGLLSNEQFF. CDR3 in DNA: TGTGCCAGCAGCTTGGGACTATTGAGCAATGAGCAGTTCTTC.

With regard to this clonotype: This clone may be a read error of a much larger clone one base away. This chain joins TRBV2 and TRBJ2-7, with TRBD1 matching 9 bases. The germline CDR1 and CDR2 sequences are SNHLY and FYNNEI. V lost 5 bases, J lost 5 bases, and 4 bases stayed unmatched. The CDR3 length is 13 residues. CDR3 sequence (DNA): TGTGCCAGCAGTCGGGACAGGGTCAACGAGCAGTACTTC. It codes for CASSRDRVNEQYF.

J is TRBJ2-3 and V is TRBV20-1; 10 bases align to TRBD2. Germline-derived CDR1 and CDR2 are DFQATT and SNEGSKA (reference sequence). V shed 5 bases, J shed 2 bases, and the junction held 7 bases outside the gene matches. The CDR3 is made up of 15 amino acids. The CDR3 region has the DNA TGCAGTGCTCTTCGGACTAGCGGCTACACAGATACGCAGTATTTT. Protein sequence: CSALRTSGYTDTQYF.

This clonotype was observed at least ten times. This may be a read error, as it is one base from a much larger clone. The chain couples TRBV3-1 to TRBJ2-3; no clear D. Trimming stripped 3 bases from V and 6 bases from J, with 4 bases between. The CDR3 has 11 residues. Germline-derived CDR1 and CDR2 are LGHDT and YNNKEL (reference sequence). CDR3 sequence reads: CASSHGDTQYF. CDR3 coding DNA: TGTGCCAGCAGCCACGGGGATACGCAGTATTTT.

This clonotype showed up many times. The genes are TRBV11-1 and TRBJ2-2; perhaps TRBD2 as D (6 bases). CDR3 length: 16 amino acids. Germline values: CDR1 SGHAT, CDR2 FQDESV (reference sequence). Trimming cost V 2 bases and J 3 bases, with 13 bases left between them. The CDR3 loop is CASSLSQGGDTGELFF. The CDR3 DNA follows: TGTGCCAGCAGCTTATCGCAGGGCGGGGACACCGGGGAGCTGTTTTTT.

The V and J genes are TRBV19 and TRBJ2-5, with D perhaps being TRBD1 or TRBD2 (5 bases each). Trimming stripped 2 bases from V and 2 bases from J, with 12 bases between. The CDR3 totals 15 residues. The germline V gene encodes CDR1 LNHDA and CDR2 SQIVND (reference sequence). CDR3 in DNA: TGTGCCAGTAGTATAATGAGGGGTCCACAAGAGACCCAGTACTTC. Residues: CASSIMRGPQETQYF.

This clonotype was observed a handful of times. The V call is TRBV12-3 or TRBV12-4, the J call TRBJ1-4; D gene unclear. The CDR3 runs to 16 residues. With 2 bases removed from V and 3 bases from J, the gap between germline ends came to 13 bases. CDR3 DNA: TGTGCCAGCAGTTTATCACCCGGGAGATCTAATGAAAAACTGTTTTTT. Its protein is CASSLSPGRSNEKLFF.

The chain has TRBV2 and TRBJ2-3, with TRBD2 matching 11 bases. CDR1 and CDR2 (germline): SNHLY, FYNNEI. The V gene end was trimmed by 5 bases and the J gene end by 6 bases; junction bases not matched to a gene: 7. The CDR3 loop spans 15 amino acids. The CDR3 DNA sequence: TGTGCCAGCAGTCGGACTAGCGGGTACGAGGATACGCAGTATTTT. Translation gives CASSRTSGYEDTQYF.

This clonotype appeared many times. CDR3: CASSVAGTSANEQFF. The DNA of the CDR3 is TGTGCCAGCAGCGTAGCAGGGACTAGCGCGAATGAGCAGTTCTTC. The chain is built from TRBV9 and TRBJ2-1; 10 bases fit TRBD2. The junction had 4 bases not matched to a gene; V was cut back by 0 bases and J by 7 bases. The CDR3 consists of 15 residues. Germline assignment: CDR1 SGDLS and CDR2 YYNGEE. Full variable domain (missing parts from reference TRBV9 and TRBJ2-1): DSGVTQTPKHLITATGQRVTLRCSPRSGDLSVYWYQQSLDQGLQFLIQYYNGEERAKGNILERFSAQQFPDLHSELNLSSLELGDSALYFCASSVAGTSANEQFFGPGTRLTVL.

The CDR3 loop reads CAWSIGGSAREQYF. The CDR3 DNA reads TGTGCCTGGAGTATAGGCGGGAGTGCGCGCGAGCAGTACTTC. This chain uses TRBV30 with TRBJ2-7; the match to TRBD2 covers 7 bases. This CDR3 comprises 14 residues. Germline CDR1 and CDR2: GTSNPN and SVGIG (reference sequence). V trimming: 2 bases; J trimming: 6 bases; junction bases outside the gene matches: 10.

This clonotype has a count of ten or more. The chain links TRBV12-3 or TRBV12-4 to TRBJ1-5; D not certain. V was trimmed by 2 bases and J by 7 bases, leaving 12 bases between them. The CDR3 extends over 14 amino acids. CDR3 in amino acids: CASSLMSDWQPQHF. CDR3 nucleotides: TGTGCCAGCAGTTTAATGTCAGACTGGCAGCCCCAGCATTTT.

This clonotype was seen ten or more times. The J gene is TRBJ2-2, the V gene TRBV15; a weak D match, TRBD1 (6 bases). This CDR3 contains 15 residues. CDR1 is LNHNV, CDR2 YYDKDF, per germline (reference sequence). Trimming pared 3 bases from V and 2 bases from J, leaving 10 bases between. CDR3 nucleotides: TGTGCCACCAGCAGCCGGACAGCCAACACCGGGGAGCTGTTTTTT. Its protein product is CATSSRTANTGELFF. The variable domain in full, with the rest retrieved from reference TRBV15 and TRBJ2-2, is DAMVIQNPRYQVTQFGKPVTLSCSQTLNHNVMYWYQQKSSQAPKLLFHYYDKDFNNEADTPDNFQSRRPNTSFCFLDIRSPGLGDTAMYLCATSSRTANTGELFFGEGSRLTVL.

With respect to this clonotype: One end of the junction is discordant with germline, which a read error may explain. V is TRBV25-1 and J is TRBJ2-2, with 8 bases fitting TRBD2. From germline, CDR1 is MGHDK and CDR2 SYGVNS. This CDR3 comprises 15 residues. The CDR3, as DNA: TGTGCCAGCAGAGATAGCGGGGCGAACATCGGGGAGCTGTTTTTT. This translates into CASRDSGANIGELFF.

The chain combines TRBV27 with TRBJ1-6; no reliable D call. With 5 bases removed from V and 5 bases from J, the gap between germline ends came to 13 bases. The CDR3 runs 15 residues. The V gene's germline CDR1 is MNHEY and CDR2 SMNVEV (reference sequence). In nucleotides, the CDR3 is TGTGCCAGCAGTCCCCAGACGGGAAATAATTCACCCCTCCACTTT. Its translation is CASSPQTGNNSPLHF.

V gene TRBV20-1 combines with J gene TRBJ2-2; D possibly corresponds to TRBD1 (8 bases). CDR3 size: 15 residues. CDR1 DFQATT and CDR2 SNEGSKA come from the germline V gene (reference sequence). Trimming removed 6 bases at V and 5 bases at J, with 19 bases between. The CDR3 bases are TGCAGTGCCACCGAACAGGGGGGGTGGACCGGGGAGCTGTTTTTT. This sequence encodes CSATEQGGWTGELFF.

The table lists this clonotype with many counts. J is TRBJ2-3 and V is TRBV28, with 8 bases matching TRBD2. Trimming cost V 4 bases and J 6 bases; bases outside gene matches: 9. The CDR3 has 15 residues. Germline V gene data show CDR1 as MDHEN and CDR2 as SYDVKM. The CDR3 DNA is TGTGCCAGCAGTTCGCCCGGGACTAGAGGGGATACGCAGTATTTT. Its protein is CASSSPGTRGDTQYF. Variable domain in full (rest from reference TRBV28 and TRBJ2-3): DVKVTQSSRYLVKRTGEKVFLECVQDMDHENMFWYRQDPGLGLRLIYFSYDVKMKEKGDIPEGYSVSREKKERFSLILESASTNQTSMYLCASSSPGTRGDTQYFGPGTRLTVL.

This clonotype was recorded many times. The chain uses TRBV7-3 and TRBJ2-1, with D hard to call. The CDR3 covers 17 residues. The V end was cut by 5 bases, the J end by 0 bases, with 17 bases between. Germline-derived CDR1 and CDR2 are SGHTA and FQGTGA. The CDR3: CASSRTRRTDSYNEQFF. CDR3 DNA: TGTGCCAGCAGCCGTACCCGTCGGACGGACTCCTACAATGAGCAGTTCTTC.